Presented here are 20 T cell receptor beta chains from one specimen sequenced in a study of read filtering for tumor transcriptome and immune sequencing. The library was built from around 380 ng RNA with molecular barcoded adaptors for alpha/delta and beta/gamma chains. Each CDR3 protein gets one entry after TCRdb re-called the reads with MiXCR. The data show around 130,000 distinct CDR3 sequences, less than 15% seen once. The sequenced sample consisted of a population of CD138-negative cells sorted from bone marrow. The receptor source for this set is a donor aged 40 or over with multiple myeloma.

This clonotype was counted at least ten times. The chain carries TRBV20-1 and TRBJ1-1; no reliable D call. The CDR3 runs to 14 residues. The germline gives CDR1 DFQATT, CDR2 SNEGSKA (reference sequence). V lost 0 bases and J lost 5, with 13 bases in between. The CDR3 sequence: CSARDPVSGTEAFF. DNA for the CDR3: TGCAGTGCTAGAGATCCGGTCTCCGGGACTGAAGCTTTCTTT.

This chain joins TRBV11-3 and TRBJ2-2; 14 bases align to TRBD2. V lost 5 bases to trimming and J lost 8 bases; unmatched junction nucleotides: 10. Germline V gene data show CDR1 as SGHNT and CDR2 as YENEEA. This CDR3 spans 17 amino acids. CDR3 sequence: CASSTHGTSGRMGELFF. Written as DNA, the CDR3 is TGTGCCAGCAGCACCCACGGGACTAGCGGGAGAATGGGGGAGCTGTTTTTT.

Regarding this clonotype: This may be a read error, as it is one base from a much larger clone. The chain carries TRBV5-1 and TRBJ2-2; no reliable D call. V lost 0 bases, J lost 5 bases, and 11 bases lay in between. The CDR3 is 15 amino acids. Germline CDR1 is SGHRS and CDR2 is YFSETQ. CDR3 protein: CASSLVLRRTGELFF. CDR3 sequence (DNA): TGCGCCAGCAGCTTGGTGCTTCGACGGACCGGGGAGCTGTTTTTT.

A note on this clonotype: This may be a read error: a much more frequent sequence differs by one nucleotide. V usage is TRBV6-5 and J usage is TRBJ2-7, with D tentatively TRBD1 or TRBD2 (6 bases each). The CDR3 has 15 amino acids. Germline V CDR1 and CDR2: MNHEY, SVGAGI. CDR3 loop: CACSYSGGRSYEQYF. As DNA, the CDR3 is TGTGCCTGCAGTTACTCCGGGGGCAGGTCCTACGAGCAGTACTTC.

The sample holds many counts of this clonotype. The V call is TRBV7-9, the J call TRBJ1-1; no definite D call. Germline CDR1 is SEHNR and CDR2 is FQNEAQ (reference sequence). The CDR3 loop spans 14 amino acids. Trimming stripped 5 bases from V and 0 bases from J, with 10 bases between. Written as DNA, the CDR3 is TGTGCCAGCAGCCCAGTGTTCATGAACACTGAAGCTTTCTTT. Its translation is CASSPVFMNTEAFF.

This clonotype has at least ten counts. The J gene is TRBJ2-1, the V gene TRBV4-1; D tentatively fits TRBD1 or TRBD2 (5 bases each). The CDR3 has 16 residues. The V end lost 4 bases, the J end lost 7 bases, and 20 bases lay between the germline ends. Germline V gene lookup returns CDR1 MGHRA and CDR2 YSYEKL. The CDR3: CASSPPALRGTNEQFF. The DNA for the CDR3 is TGCGCCAGCAGCCCCCCAGCGCTCCGAGGGACGAATGAGCAGTTCTTC.

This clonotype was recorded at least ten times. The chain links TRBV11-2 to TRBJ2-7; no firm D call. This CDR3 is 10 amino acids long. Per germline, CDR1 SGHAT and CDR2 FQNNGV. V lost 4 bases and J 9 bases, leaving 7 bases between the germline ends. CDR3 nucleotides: TGTGCCAGCAGCTCGCTTGGGCAGTACTTC. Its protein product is CASSSLGQYF. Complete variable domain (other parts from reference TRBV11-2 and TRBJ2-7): EAGVAQSPRYKIIEKRQSVAFWCNPISGHATLYWYQQILGQGPKLLIQFQNNGVVDDSQLPKDRFSAERLKGVDSTLKIQPAKLEDSAVYLCASSSLGQYFGPGTRLTVT.

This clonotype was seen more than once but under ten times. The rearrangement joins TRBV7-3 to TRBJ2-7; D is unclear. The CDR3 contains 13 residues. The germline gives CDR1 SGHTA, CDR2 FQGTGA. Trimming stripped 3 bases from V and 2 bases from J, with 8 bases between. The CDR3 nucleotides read TGTGCCAGCAGCTTGAATCCGGCCTACGAGCAGTACTTC. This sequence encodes CASSLNPAYEQYF.

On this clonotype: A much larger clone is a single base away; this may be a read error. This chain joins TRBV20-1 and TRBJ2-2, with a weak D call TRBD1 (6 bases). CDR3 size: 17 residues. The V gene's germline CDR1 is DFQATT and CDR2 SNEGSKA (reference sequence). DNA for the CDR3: TGCAGTGCTAAGGTCAGGTGGGGCGAGTGGGACACCGGGGAGCTGCTTTTT. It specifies CSAKVRWGEWDTGELLF.

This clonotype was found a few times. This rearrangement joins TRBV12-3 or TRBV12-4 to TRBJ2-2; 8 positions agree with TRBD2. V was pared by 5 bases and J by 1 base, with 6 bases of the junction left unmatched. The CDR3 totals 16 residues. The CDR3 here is CASSPLAGWNTGELFF. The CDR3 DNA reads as TGTGCCAGCAGTCCCCTAGCGGGTTGGAACACCGGGGAGCTGTTTTTT.

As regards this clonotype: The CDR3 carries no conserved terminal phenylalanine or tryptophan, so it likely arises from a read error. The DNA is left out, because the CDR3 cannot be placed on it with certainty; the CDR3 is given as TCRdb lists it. The CDR3 loop is CASSLTRESEQLS. The chain recombines TRBV7-8 with TRBJ2-1; the table's D call of TRBD1 was not tested on the DNA. Including both end residues, the CDR3 is 13 amino acids long. Germline lookup yields CDR1 SGHVS and CDR2 FQNEAQ.

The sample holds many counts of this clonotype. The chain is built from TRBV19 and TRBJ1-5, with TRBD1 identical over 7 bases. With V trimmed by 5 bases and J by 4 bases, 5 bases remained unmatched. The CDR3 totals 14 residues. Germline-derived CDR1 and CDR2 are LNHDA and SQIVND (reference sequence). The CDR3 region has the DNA TGTGCCAGTAGTGACAGGGTACCGAATCAGCCCCAGCATTTT. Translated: CASSDRVPNQPQHF.

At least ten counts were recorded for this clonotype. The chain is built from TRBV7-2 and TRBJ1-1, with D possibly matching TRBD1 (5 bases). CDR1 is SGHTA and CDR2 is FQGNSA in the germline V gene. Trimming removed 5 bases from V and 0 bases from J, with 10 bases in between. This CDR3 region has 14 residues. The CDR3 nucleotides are TGTGCCAGCAGCCGTGACAGATTGAACACTGAAGCTTTCTTT. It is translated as CASSRDRLNTEAFF.

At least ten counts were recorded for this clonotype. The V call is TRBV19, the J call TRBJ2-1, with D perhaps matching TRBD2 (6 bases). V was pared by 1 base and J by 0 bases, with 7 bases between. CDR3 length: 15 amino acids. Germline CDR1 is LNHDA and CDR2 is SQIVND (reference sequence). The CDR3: CASSIGGNSYNEQFF. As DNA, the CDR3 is TGTGCCAGTAGTATAGGCGGGAACTCCTACAATGAGCAGTTCTTC.

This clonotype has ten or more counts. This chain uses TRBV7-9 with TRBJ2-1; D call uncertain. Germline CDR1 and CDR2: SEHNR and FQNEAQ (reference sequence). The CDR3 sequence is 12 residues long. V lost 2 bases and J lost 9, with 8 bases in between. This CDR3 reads CASSLTPPEQFF. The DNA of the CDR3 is TGTGCCAGCAGCTTAACCCCTCCTGAGCAGTTCTTC.

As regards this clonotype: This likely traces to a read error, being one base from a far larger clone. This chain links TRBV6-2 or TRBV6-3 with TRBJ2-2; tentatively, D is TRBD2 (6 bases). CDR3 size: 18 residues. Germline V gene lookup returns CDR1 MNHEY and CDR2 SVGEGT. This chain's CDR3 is CAGSYATLAFRVAGELFF. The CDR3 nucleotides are TGTGCCGGCAGCTACGCGACGCTAGCGTTCCGGGTTGCCGGGGAGCTGTTTTTT.

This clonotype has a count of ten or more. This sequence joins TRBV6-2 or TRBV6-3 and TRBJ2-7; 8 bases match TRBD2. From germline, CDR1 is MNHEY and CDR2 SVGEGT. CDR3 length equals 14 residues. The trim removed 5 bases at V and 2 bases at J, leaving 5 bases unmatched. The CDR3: CASSRLAKTYEQYF. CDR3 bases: TGTGCCAGCAGTCGACTAGCGAAGACCTACGAGCAGTACTTC.

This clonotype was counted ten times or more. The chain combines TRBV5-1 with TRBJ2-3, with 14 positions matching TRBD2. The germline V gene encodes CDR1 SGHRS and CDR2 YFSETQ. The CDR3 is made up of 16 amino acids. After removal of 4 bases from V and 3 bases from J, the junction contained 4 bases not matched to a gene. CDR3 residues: CASSIGTSGRTDTQYF. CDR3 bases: TGCGCCAGCAGCATAGGGACTAGCGGGAGAACAGATACGCAGTATTTT.

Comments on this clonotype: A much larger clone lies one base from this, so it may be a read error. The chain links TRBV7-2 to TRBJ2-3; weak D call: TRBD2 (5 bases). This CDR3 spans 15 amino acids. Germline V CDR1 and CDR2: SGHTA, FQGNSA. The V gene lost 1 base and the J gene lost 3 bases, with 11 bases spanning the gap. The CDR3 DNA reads TGTGCCAGCAGCTTAGGTGACCGGGATACAGATACGCAGTATTTT. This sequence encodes CASSLGDRDTDTQYF.

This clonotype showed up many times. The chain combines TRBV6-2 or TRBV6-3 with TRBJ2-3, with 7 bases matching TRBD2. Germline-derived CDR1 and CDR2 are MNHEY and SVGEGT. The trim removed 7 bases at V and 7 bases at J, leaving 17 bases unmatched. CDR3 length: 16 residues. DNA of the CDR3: TGTGCCAGCACCCCGTGGTTCGTAGCGGGTGAATATACGCAGTATTTT. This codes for CASTPWFVAGEYTQYF.